Reported below is one T cell receptor beta chain. Assay used: immunoSEQ multiplex PCR; TCRdb lists only in-frame clones, some missing. The sample lists about 140,000 clones; approximately 90% were seen once. The record originates from a study of blood T cell repertoires in COVID-19. Study context: COVID-19 samples collected from the United States, Italy and Spain covered acute and convalescent phases.

Germline V gene lookup returns CDR1 DFQATT and CDR2 SNEGSKA (reference sequence). Trimming cost V 6 bases and J 11 bases, with 16 bases left between them. The CDR3 is made up of 11 amino acids. This chain uses TRBV20-1 with TRBJ1-1; D possibly corresponds to TRBD1 (5 bases). This clonotype was obtained from a woman aged 40 to 50 with acute or convalescent COVID-19. The sequencing input was peripheral blood. The chain's CDR3 is CSALGPPGAFF. The DNA for the CDR3 is TGCAGTGCCCTCGGGCCACCAGGGGCTTTCTTT.